The 25 T cell receptor beta chains presented below share a single source sample, sequenced in a study of CD8 T cells in ankylosing spondylitis. Each CDR3 protein gets one entry after TCRdb re-called the 5' RACE reads with MiXCR. The sample yields about 140,000 distinct CDR3 sequences, approximately 7.4% seen once. Sequencing was performed on blood, either unsorted or a sorted T cell fraction (not recorded which). The receptors come from a female donor with ankylosing spondylitis or in good health (not recorded which).

This clonotype appeared many times. This chain links TRBV9 with TRBJ1-2; D is unclear. The V gene's germline CDR1 is SGDLS and CDR2 YYNGEE. This CDR3 is built from 13 residues. V lost 3 bases, J lost 4 bases, and 10 bases lay in between. The CDR3 here is CASSESGSYGYTF. The CDR3 region has the DNA TGTGCCAGCAGCGAGAGTGGCAGCTATGGCTACACCTTC.

This clonotype was found a few times. The CDR3 nucleotides read TGCGCCAGCAGACTAGCGCAGACAGATACGCAGTATTTT. It yields the protein CASRLAQTDTQYF. The V gene is TRBV5-1, the J gene TRBJ2-3; 7 nucleotides agree with TRBD2. The CDR3 totals 13 residues. From germline, CDR1 is SGHRS and CDR2 YFSETQ. V trimming: 5 bases; J trimming: 3 bases; junction bases outside the gene matches: 3.

This clonotype was recorded at least ten times. The chain links TRBV6-2 or TRBV6-3 to TRBJ2-5; D gene unclear. Trimming removed 2 bases at V and 3 bases at J, with 4 bases between. Germline V gene data show CDR1 as MNHEY and CDR2 as SVGEGT. The CDR3 has 12 amino acids. The CDR3 is CASSYTKETQYF. The DNA of the CDR3 is TGTGCCAGCAGTTACACAAAAGAGACCCAGTACTTC.

This clonotype was seen only a few times. The genes are TRBV10-3 and TRBJ2-2; 11 nucleotides agree with TRBD2. Germline loops: CDR1 ENHRY, CDR2 SYGVKD. The CDR3 runs to 15 residues. J was trimmed by 2 bases and V by 6 bases; bases with no gene match: 2. This CDR3 reads CAIRLAGVNTGELFF. CDR3 bases: TGTGCCATCAGACTAGCGGGAGTAAACACCGGGGAGCTGTTTTTT.

This sequence joins TRBV5-1 and TRBJ1-3; maybe TRBD1 (5 bases). The CDR3 extends over 16 amino acids. V lost 4 bases and J 0 bases, leaving 14 bases between the germline ends. Germline V gives CDR1 SGHRS, CDR2 YFSETQ. CDR3 nucleotides: TGCGCCAGCAGCCCTGGGTGGGGCAACTCTGGAAACACCATATATTTT. Translating it yields CASSPGWGNSGNTIYF. Complete variable domain (other parts from reference TRBV5-1 and TRBJ1-3): KAGVTQTPRYLIKTRGQQVTLSCSPISGHRSVSWYQQTPGQGLQFLFEYFSETQRNKGNFPGRFSGRQFSNSRSEMNVSTLELGDSALYLCASSPGWGNSGNTIYFGEGSWLTVV.

The chain uses TRBV10-3 and TRBJ2-3; TRBD2 agrees at 8 bases. The CDR3 covers 15 residues. V gave up 8 bases and J gave up 3 bases; unmatched junction bases: 10. Germline V lookup: CDR1 ENHRY, CDR2 SYGVKD. CDR3 sequence reads: CAIDSGGIGTDTQYF. The CDR3 DNA sequence: TGTGCCATCGACAGCGGGGGAATTGGTACAGATACGCAGTATTTT.

The sample holds many counts of this clonotype. The chain employs TRBV5-1 and TRBJ1-1; 7 positions match TRBD1. This CDR3 region has 15 residues. Germline-derived CDR1 and CDR2 are SGHRS and YFSETQ. J lost 0 bases, V lost 4 bases, and 6 bases had no gene match. This CDR3 is CASSRTGTVNTEAFF. The CDR3 DNA is TGCGCCAGCAGCCGCACCGGGACAGTGAACACTGAAGCTTTCTTT. Using reference TRBV5-1 and TRBJ1-1 for the parts outside the CDR3, the full variable domain is KAGVTQTPRYLIKTRGQQVTLSCSPISGHRSVSWYQQTPGQGLQFLFEYFSETQRNKGNFPGRFSGRQFSNSRSEMNVSTLELGDSALYLCASSRTGTVNTEAFFGQGTRLTVV.

This clonotype was seen ten or more times. Written as DNA, the CDR3 is TGTGCCAGCAGTTTTGGGGACAGGAGGGCCTATCAGCCCCAGCATTTT. It yields the protein CASSFGDRRAYQPQHF. The chain links TRBV12-3 or TRBV12-4 to TRBJ1-5, with 8 bases lining up with TRBD1. V was pared by 3 bases and J by 5 bases, with 9 bases of the junction left unmatched. The CDR3 covers 16 residues.

This clonotype was seen repeatedly, ten times or more. This sequence joins TRBV5-6 and TRBJ1-3; 8 bases line up with TRBD1. V gave up 4 bases and J gave up 0 bases; unmatched junction bases: 9. The CDR3 totals 17 residues. Germline assignment: CDR1 SGHDT and CDR2 YYEEEE. Written as DNA, the CDR3 is TGTGCCAGCAGCCTGACGCGGACAGGGTCCTCTGGAAACACCATATATTTT. This codes for CASSLTRTGSSGNTIYF. Based on the CDR3 plus reference TRBV5-6 and TRBJ1-3, the full variable domain is DAGVTQSPTHLIKTRGQQVTLRCSPKSGHDTVSWYQQALGQGPQFIFQYYEEEERQRGNFPDRFSGHQFPNYSSELNVNALLLGDSALYLCASSLTRTGSSGNTIYFGEGSWLTVV.

This clonotype was seen at least ten times. The chain links TRBV5-1 to TRBJ2-2; tentative D call: TRBD1 (6 bases). This CDR3 is built from 15 residues. Trimming shortened V by 5 bases and J by 4 bases, and 15 bases separated the two germline ends. Germline CDR1 is SGHRS and CDR2 is YFSETQ. CDR3 sequence (DNA): TGCGCCAGCAGGAACACAGGGTCGAGCACCGGGGAGCTGTTTTTT. Residues: CASRNTGSSTGELFF.

The chain is built from TRBV20-1 and TRBJ2-5, with 7 bases identical to TRBD1. The ends lost 1 base at V and 1 base at J; junction bases unmatched: 3. The germline V gene has CDR1 DFQATT and CDR2 SNEGSKA (reference sequence). The CDR3 loop spans 14 amino acids. The CDR3 loop reads CSARGDRAQETQYF. The CDR3 DNA sequence: TGCAGTGCTAGAGGAGACAGGGCCCAAGAGACCCAGTACTTC.

This clonotype was detected many times. The CDR3 sequence: CASSLNREYYEQYF. The CDR3 DNA reads as TGTGCCAGCAGTTTAAACAGGGAGTACTACGAGCAGTACTTC. The chain carries TRBV12-3 or TRBV12-4 and TRBJ2-7; a weak D match, TRBD1 (6 bases). V lost 2 bases to trimming and J lost 3 bases, with 11 bases between them. The CDR3 extends over 14 amino acids.

In this sample, this clonotype turned up many times. The chain recombines TRBV3-1 with TRBJ2-7; no reliable D call. The CDR3 contains 14 residues. V lost 0 bases and J 7 bases, leaving 13 bases between the germline ends. CDR1 and CDR2 (germline): LGHDT, YNNKEL (reference sequence). The CDR3 coding sequence is TGTGCCAGCAGCCAAGAGGACGCCGGCGTGGAGCAGTACTTC. It encodes CASSQEDAGVEQYF.

This clonotype was detected ten times or more. V and J are TRBV5-4 and TRBJ2-7, with D maybe TRBD2 (5 bases). This CDR3 is 14 amino acids long. Germline V gene sequence: CDR1 SGHNT, CDR2 YYREEE (reference sequence). Trimming stripped 1 base from V and 2 bases from J, with 10 bases between. CDR3 sequence (DNA): TGTGCCAGCAGCTTGAAAGCGGTGCCCTACGAGCAGTACTTC. It encodes CASSLKAVPYEQYF. Drawing the rest from reference TRBV5-4 and TRBJ2-7, the complete variable domain is ETGVTQSPTHLIKTRGQQVTLRCSSQSGHNTVSWYQQALGQGPQFIFQYYREEENGRGNFPPRFSGLQFPNYSSELNVNALELDDSALYLCASSLKAVPYEQYFGPGTRLTVT.

This clonotype was recorded many times. This chain joins TRBV5-1 and TRBJ2-5; D not resolved. The germline V and J ends were trimmed by 3 bases and 1 base, with 10 bases remaining between them. CDR1 is SGHRS, CDR2 YFSETQ, per germline. CDR3 length equals 14 residues. The CDR3 DNA follows: TGCGCCAGCAGCTACGGTACAATCCAAGAGACCCAGTACTTC. Amino acid sequence: CASSYGTIQETQYF.

The table lists this clonotype with a few counts. A much larger clone is a single base away; this may be a read error. The chain couples TRBV3-1 to TRBJ1-6; D gene unclear. Germline V lookup: CDR1 LGHDT, CDR2 YNNKEL (reference sequence). The CDR3 is 14 amino acids. The CDR3 loop reads CVSSQVGRNSPLHF. The CDR3 DNA sequence: TGTGTCAGCAGCCAAGTTGGTCGAAATTCACCCCTCCACTTT.

At least ten counts were recorded for this clonotype. This chain joins TRBV6-5 and TRBJ2-7, with TRBD1 matching over 8 bases. Germline V gives CDR1 MNHEY, CDR2 SVGAGI. This CDR3 spans 15 amino acids. The J segment lost 2 bases and the V segment lost 8 bases, leaving 11 bases of the junction unmatched. The CDR3 is CASSVMGQDPYEQYF. The CDR3 bases are TGTGCCAGCTCAGTTATGGGACAGGATCCCTACGAGCAGTACTTC.

This clonotype was counted ten times or more. The rearrangement uses TRBV12-3 or TRBV12-4 and TRBJ2-3; 7 bases align to TRBD2. There are 14 residues in the CDR3. With V trimmed by 5 bases and J by 2 bases, 4 bases remained unmatched. The CDR3: CASSPRDYTDTQYF. CDR3 sequence (DNA): TGTGCCAGCAGTCCCCGGGACTACACAGATACGCAGTATTTT.

This clonotype was picked up many times. The chain combines TRBV4-1 with TRBJ1-2, with D maybe TRBD1 (5 bases). Germline lookup yields CDR1 MGHRA and CDR2 YSYEKL. Trimming took off 0 bases at V and 7 bases at J, with 18 bases between the two ends. CDR3 size: 16 residues. This chain's CDR3 is CASSQDDVGDRGGYTF. The CDR3 nucleotides are TGCGCCAGCAGCCAAGATGACGTCGGGGATAGGGGTGGCTACACCTTC.

In this sample, this clonotype turned up many times. J is TRBJ1-2 and V is TRBV12-3 or TRBV12-4; TRBD1 aligns across 8 bases. Unmatched junction bases numbered 5, after V lost 6 bases and J lost 2 bases. The CDR3 is 14 residues long. The CDR3 bases are TGTGCCAGCAGGCGGACAGGGAGCAACTATGGCTACACCTTC. The encoded protein is CASRRTGSNYGYTF.

This clonotype was seen a few times. The J gene is TRBJ1-2, the V gene TRBV6-5; TRBD1 might be the D (6 bases). From germline, CDR1 is MNHEY and CDR2 SVGAGI. The V end was cut by 4 bases, the J end by 7 bases, with 16 bases between. There are 14 residues in the CDR3. The DNA for the CDR3 is TGTGCCAGCAGTTTACTGGGGGCAGAAAGTGGCTACACCTTC. Translating gives CASSLLGAESGYTF.

This clonotype appeared many times. This chain uses TRBV7-6 with TRBJ1-4; 9 bases line up with TRBD1. Per the germline V gene, CDR1 is SGHVS and CDR2 is FNYEAQ. Germline trimming cut 5 bases from V and 1 base from J; bases unmatched to any gene: 2. This CDR3 is 15 amino acids long. The CDR3 DNA follows: TGTGCCAGCAGCCCGGACAGGGGAACTAATGAAAAACTGTTTTTT. Its translation: CASSPDRGTNEKLFF.

This clonotype occurred many times. The V and J genes are TRBV5-1 and TRBJ2-2; D is unclear. V was cut by 0 bases and J by 5 bases, with 5 bases left in between. This CDR3 comprises 13 residues. The V gene's germline CDR1 is SGHRS and CDR2 YFSETQ. In DNA form, the CDR3 reads TGCGCCAGCAGCTTGGTTGTTACCGGGGAGCTGTTTTTT. Translated, it gives CASSLVVTGELFF.

This clonotype has a count of ten or more. CDR3 region: CASSVALRETQYF. The CDR3 region has the DNA TGCGCCAGCAGCGTGGCATTGCGAGAGACCCAGTACTTC. This chain uses TRBV5-1 with TRBJ2-5; no firm D call. The CDR3 has 13 residues. The germline V gene has CDR1 SGHRS and CDR2 YFSETQ. Trimming removed 4 bases at V and 4 bases at J, with 11 bases between.

The sample holds many counts of this clonotype. The chain employs TRBV11-2 and TRBJ2-1, with D unclear. The CDR3 consists of 14 residues. Trimming took off 5 bases at V and 2 bases at J, with 10 bases between the two ends. Germline CDR1 reads SGHAT; CDR2 reads FQNNGV. For the CDR3, the DNA is TGTGCCAGCAGCCAGATCAGGACCTACAATGAGCAGTTCTTC. Protein sequence: CASSQIRTYNEQFF.